This T cell receptor (beta chain) was recovered during a study of tumor-infiltrating lymphocytes in primary liver carcinoma. Study in general: Patients of both sexes were 30 to 69 years old.

cDNA specific to TCR beta was made from around 450 ng of total RNA, with a constant-region primer employed for priming. Generation of the TCR beta libraries relied on three nested multiplex PCR rounds using slightly modified ARM-PCR. A single record per CDR3 protein comes from TCRdb applying MiXCR to the multiplex PCR reads. This table has 40,000 to 60,000 distinct CDR3 sequences, just over 70% appearing once. Concerning this clonotype itself: Its antigen is undetermined. Relative to the germline gene, one junction end is altered; a read error may explain this.

Study-level findings and limits: Relative to tumor region pairs, the tumor-adjacent and tumor-blood pairs showed overlap that was lower.

Between roughly 17 and 33 mg of unsorted bulk tissue served as the source from which RNA and DNA were co-extracted. This clonotype originated in a man between 40 and 49 years old with primary liver carcinoma and hepatitis B virus infection. Sequenced sample: liver tumor tissue from sampling region 5. The subset denotes: tumor region T5, tumor centre.

This chain's CDR3 is CASSQGTSGRGETQHF. The CDR3 DNA is TGCGCCAGCAGCCAAGGGACTAGCGGAAGAGGAGAGACCCAGCACTTC. The gene calls are TRBV4-1 and TRBJ2-5, with TRBD2 matching over 10 bases. Germline V gene data show CDR1 as MGHRA and CDR2 as YSYEKL. CDR3 length equals 16 residues.